These T cell receptor beta chains were read from a single sample in a study of blood T cell repertoires in COVID-19. TCRdb keeps only in-frame clones here, not all; method: immunoSEQ multiplex PCR. The sample has more than 150,000 clones; about 81% are singletons. Sequenced sample: peripheral blood. The receptors here all came from a man aged 25-45 years with active or convalescent COVID-19. Both conserved end residues are part of each CDR3. Size tells how often a clone was seen (once, few, many) or the class of an expanded clone, and some rows leave it out.

13	TRBJ1-2	TRBV28	NA	CASSPRGFRGYTF
15	TRBJ2-7	TRBV18	NA	CASSPVYPGDNEQYF
17	TRBJ2-2	TRBV5-8	NA	CASSLGAWRGVTGELFF
15	TRBJ2-5	TRBV19	NA	CASSIGQGLQETQYF
15	TRBJ1-3	TRBV19	few	CASSPDSAAGNTIYF
14	TRBJ2-7	TRBV10-3	NA	CAIIGTAPSYEQYF
17	TRBJ2-3	TRBV3-1/TRBV3-2	NA	CASSQDPWGGSTDTQYF
12	TRBJ1-2	TRBV7-2	once	CASSFDRGGYTF
14	TRBJ1-1	TRBV2	NA	CASRVQGQSTEAFF
15	TRBJ2-5	TRBV24-1	NA	CATSDKTSGGVTQYF
17	TRBJ1-3	TRBV4-1	NA	CASSIGQAGRSGNTIYF
15	TRBJ2-4	TRBV27	NA	CASSPLLDRDNIQYF
15	TRBJ1-2	TRBV19	NA	CASSQTTGGNYGYTF
14	TRBJ1-3	TRBV5-4	NA	CASSSDGMGNTIYF
15	TRBJ2-1	TRBV29-1	NA	CSVELLAGGGDEQFF
14	TRBJ2-1	TRBV29-1	few	CSVEYGGRFNEQFF
14	TRBJ1-1	TRBV19	NA	CASSPTGPDTEAFF
14	TRBJ1-2	TRBV24-1	NA	CATSVRGQAGGYTF
15	TRBJ2-1	TRBV5-1	few	CASSSMTGSYNEQFF
15	TRBJ2-3	TRBV18	NA	CASSRTSGSGDTQYF
16	TRBJ2-1	TRBV27	NA	CASSSPGQGGYNEQFF
12	TRBJ1-1	TRBV11-2	NA	CASSKQLTEAFF
11	TRBJ1-1	TRBV30	NA	CAWSRGTEAFF
16	TRBJ1-1	TRBV9	few	CASSGRPWTENTEAFF
12	TRBJ1-3	TRBV11-2	once	CASSFGEATIYF
14	TRBJ2-7	TRBV19	NA	CASSTDYSTYEQYF
14	TRBJ1-1	TRBV28	few	CASRRGASNTEAFF
14	TRBJ2-5	TRBV7-9	NA	CASSSTPIQETQYF
14	TRBJ2-2	TRBV6-1	once	CASTGQGAIGELFF
19	TRBJ2-3	TRBV19	NA	CASSVQGTSGSSRTDTQYF
15	TRBJ1-6	TRBV7-9	NA	CASSLTGPGDSPLHF
15	TRBJ2-5	TRBV6-1	NA	CASSDLGGRMETQYF
18	TRBJ1-5	TRBV28	NA	CASGSVWDRSRGNQPQHF
14	TRBJ1-4	TRBV19	NA	CASSKGDLGEKLFF
13	TRBJ1-2	TRBV6-5	NA	CASSRSTDYGYTF
15	TRBJ2-5	TRBV6-6	NA	CASSYRRGGRETQYF
14	TRBJ2-6	TRBV5-4	NA	CASSGRSGANVLTF
18	TRBJ2-2	TRBV2	NA	CASRRKGVGTVNTGELFF
18	TRBJ1-3	TRBV11-2	NA	CASSSRPRTGGSRNTIYF
13	TRBJ1-2	TRBV30	once	CAWSVRGQVKNTF
15	TRBJ1-2	TRBV7-2	NA	CASSTRQGLSYGYTF
13	TRBJ2-3	TRBV2	few	CASRRFFTDTQYF
15	TRBJ1-4	TRBV11-2	NA	CASSYGQELNEKLFF
15	TRBJ1-4	TRBV6-5	NA	CASRAQGTVNEKLFF
12	TRBJ2-1	TRBV4-3	once	CASSLSGRVRFF
14	TRBJ1-1	TRBV6-5	NA	CASKPWGEGTEAFF
14	TRBJ2-3	TRBV7-2	NA	CASRTSGGTDTQYF
13	TRBJ1-3	TRBV6-5	NA	CASTKTGINTIYF
14	TRBJ1-1	TRBV19	few	CASIRDRLDTEAFF
12	TRBJ1-2	TRBV14	NA	CASSQEEGGYTF
15	TRBJ2-3	TRBV27	NA	CATTTRAEGTDTQYF
15	TRBJ2-1	TRBV3-1/TRBV3-2	NA	CASSQGVFSYNEQFF
15	TRBJ2-1	TRBV11-2	NA	CASSLISVRGNEQFF
18	TRBJ2-2	TRBV9	NA	CASSVTWEGGLNTGELFF
18	TRBJ1-6	TRBV6-2/TRBV6-3	NA	CASSYVSGESSYNSPLHF